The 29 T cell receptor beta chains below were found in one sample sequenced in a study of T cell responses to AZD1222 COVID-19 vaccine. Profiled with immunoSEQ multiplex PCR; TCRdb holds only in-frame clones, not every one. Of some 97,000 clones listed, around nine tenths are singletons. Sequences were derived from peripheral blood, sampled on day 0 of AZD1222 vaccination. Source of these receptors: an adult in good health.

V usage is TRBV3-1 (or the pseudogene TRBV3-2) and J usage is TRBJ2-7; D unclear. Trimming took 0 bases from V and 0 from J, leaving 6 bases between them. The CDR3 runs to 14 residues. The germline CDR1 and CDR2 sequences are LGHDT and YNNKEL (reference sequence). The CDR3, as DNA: TGTGCCAGCAGCCAAGAACCGGGCTCCTACGAGCAGTACTTC. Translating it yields CASSQEPGSYEQYF.

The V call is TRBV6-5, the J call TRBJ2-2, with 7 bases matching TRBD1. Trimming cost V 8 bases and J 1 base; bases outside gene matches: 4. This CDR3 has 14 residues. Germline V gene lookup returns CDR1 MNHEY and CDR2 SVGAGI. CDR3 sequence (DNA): TGTGCCAGCCAAGGGACAGAGAACACCGGGGAGCTGTTTTTT. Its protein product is CASQGTENTGELFF.

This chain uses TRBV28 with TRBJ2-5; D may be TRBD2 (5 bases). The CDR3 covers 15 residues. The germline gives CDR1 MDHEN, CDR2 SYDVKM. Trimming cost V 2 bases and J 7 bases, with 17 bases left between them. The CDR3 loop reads CASSLQAAGKLTQYF. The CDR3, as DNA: TGTGCCAGCAGTTTACAGGCCGCGGGCAAACTGACCCAGTACTTC.

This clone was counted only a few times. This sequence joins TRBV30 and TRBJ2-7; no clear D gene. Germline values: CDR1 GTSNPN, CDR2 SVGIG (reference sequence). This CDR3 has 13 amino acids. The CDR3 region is CVASGQSFYEQYF. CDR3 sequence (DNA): TGTGTCGCCTCGGGTCAGAGTTTCTACGAGCAGTACTTC.

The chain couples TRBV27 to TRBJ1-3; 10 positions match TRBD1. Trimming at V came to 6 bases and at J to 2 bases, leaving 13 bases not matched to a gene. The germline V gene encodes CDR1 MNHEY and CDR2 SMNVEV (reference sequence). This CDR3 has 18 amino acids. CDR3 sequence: CASSLGTPGQGTGNTIYF. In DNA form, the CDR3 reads TGTGCCAGCAGCTTGGGGACTCCGGGACAGGGGACTGGAAACACCATATATTTT.

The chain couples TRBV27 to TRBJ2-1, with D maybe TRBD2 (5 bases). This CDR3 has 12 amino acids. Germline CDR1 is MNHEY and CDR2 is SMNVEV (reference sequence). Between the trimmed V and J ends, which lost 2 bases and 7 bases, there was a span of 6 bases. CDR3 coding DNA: TGTGCCAGCAGTTTAGTAGCGAATGAGCAGTTCTTC. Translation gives CASSLVANEQFF.

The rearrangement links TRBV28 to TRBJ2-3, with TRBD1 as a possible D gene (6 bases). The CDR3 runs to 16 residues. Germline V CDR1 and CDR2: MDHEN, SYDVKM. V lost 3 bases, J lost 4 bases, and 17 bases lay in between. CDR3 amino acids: CASSLMGAGGSDTQYF. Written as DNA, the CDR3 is TGTGCCAGCAGTTTGATGGGGGCGGGTGGCTCAGATACGCAGTATTTT.

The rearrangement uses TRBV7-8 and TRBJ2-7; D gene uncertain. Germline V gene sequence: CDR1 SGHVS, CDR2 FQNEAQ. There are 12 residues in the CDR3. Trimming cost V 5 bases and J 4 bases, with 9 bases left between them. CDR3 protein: CASSKFGYEQYF. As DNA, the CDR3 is TGTGCCAGCAGCAAATTTGGGTACGAGCAGTACTTC. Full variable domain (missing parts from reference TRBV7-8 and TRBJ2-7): GAGVSQSPRYKVAKRGQDVALRCDPISGHVSLFWYQQALGQGPEFLTYFQNEAQLDKSGLPSDRFFAERPEGSVSTLKIQRTQQEDSAVYLCASSKFGYEQYFGPGTRLTVT.

The CDR3 DNA reads as TGTGCCAGCAGCTTAATCTCTTGGAGTGATGGCTACACCTTC. It is translated as CASSLISWSDGYTF. V and J are TRBV7-2 and TRBJ1-2, with no clear D. CDR3 length: 14 residues. The V and J ends lost 2 bases and 6 bases respectively, with 13 bases between them. The germline CDR1 and CDR2 sequences are SGHTA and FQGNSA. Using reference TRBV7-2 and TRBJ1-2 for the parts outside the CDR3, the full variable domain is GAGVSQSPSNKVTEKGKDVELRCDPISGHTALYWYRQSLGQGLEFLIYFQGNSAPDKSGLPSDRFSAERTGGSVSTLTIQRTQQEDSAVYLCASSLISWSDGYTFGSGTRLTVV.

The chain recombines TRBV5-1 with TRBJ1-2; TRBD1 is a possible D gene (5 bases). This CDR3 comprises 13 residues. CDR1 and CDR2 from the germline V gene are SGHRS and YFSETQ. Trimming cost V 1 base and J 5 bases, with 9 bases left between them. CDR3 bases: TGCGCCAGCAGCTTGATGGGACTTTATGGCTACACCTTC. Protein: CASSLMGLYGYTF.

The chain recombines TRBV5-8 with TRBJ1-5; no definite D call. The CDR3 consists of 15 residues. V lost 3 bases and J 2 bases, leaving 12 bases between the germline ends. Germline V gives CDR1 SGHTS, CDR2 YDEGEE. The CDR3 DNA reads TGTGCCAGCAGCTCCGGGGTACGAGGCAATCAGCCCCAGCATTTT. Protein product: CASSSGVRGNQPQHF.

The CDR3 nucleotides read TGTGCCAGCAGCCAAGAGGCCTCACCCCTCCACTTT. It is translated as CASSQEASPLHF. This chain connects TRBV3-1 (or the pseudogene TRBV3-2) to TRBJ1-6; no reliable D call. The germline CDR1 and CDR2 sequences are LGHDT and YNNKEL (reference sequence). Trimming took off 0 bases at V and 10 bases at J, with 4 bases between the two ends. The CDR3 consists of 12 residues.

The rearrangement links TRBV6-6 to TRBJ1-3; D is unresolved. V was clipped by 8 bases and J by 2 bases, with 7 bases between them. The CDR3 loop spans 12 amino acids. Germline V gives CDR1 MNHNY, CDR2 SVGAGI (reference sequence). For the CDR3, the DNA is TGTGCCAGCGAGGGCACTGGAAACACCATATATTTT. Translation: CASEGTGNTIYF.

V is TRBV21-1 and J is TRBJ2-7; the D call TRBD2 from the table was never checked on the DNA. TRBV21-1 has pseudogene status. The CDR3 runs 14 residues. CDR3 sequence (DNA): TGTGCCAGCAGCAAAGCCCGGGGATCCTACGAGCAGTACTTC. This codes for CASSKARGSYEQYF.

The CDR3 sequence is CASMGLAGESSDEQYF. The CDR3 coding sequence is TGTGCCAGCATGGGACTAGCGGGAGAATCGAGCGACGAGCAGTACTTC. The chain carries TRBV11-2 and TRBJ2-7; 14 bases are a match to TRBD2. This CDR3 is 16 amino acids long. The junction had 10 bases not matched to a gene; V was cut back by 7 bases and J by 5 bases. The germline V gene encodes CDR1 SGHAT and CDR2 FQNNGV.

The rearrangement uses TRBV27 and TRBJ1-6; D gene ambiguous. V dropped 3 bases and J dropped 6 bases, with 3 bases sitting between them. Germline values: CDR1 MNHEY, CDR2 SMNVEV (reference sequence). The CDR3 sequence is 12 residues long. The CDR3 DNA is TGTGCCAGCAGTTTGGGTAATTCACCCCTCCACTTT. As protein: CASSLGNSPLHF.

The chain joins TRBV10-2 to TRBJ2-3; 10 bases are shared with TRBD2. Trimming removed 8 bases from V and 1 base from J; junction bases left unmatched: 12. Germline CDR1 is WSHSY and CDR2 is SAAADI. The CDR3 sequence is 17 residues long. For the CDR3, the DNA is TGCGCCAGCCTAGGACTAGCGGAGGGTTGGGGCACAGATACGCAGTATTTT. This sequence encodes CASLGLAEGWGTDTQYF.

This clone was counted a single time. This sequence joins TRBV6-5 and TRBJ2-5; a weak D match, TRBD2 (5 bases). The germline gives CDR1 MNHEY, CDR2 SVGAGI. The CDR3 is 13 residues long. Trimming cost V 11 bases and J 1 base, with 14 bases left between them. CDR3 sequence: CASGTEGQETQYF. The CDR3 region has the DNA TGTGCCTCTGGAACTGAGGGCCAAGAGACCCAGTACTTC.

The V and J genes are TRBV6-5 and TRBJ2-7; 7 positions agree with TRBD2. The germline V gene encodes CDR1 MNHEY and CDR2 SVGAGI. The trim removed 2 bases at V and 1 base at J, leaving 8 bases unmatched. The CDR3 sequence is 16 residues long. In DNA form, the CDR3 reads TGTGCCAGCAGTTACCCCAGGACTAGTTGGTCCTACGAGCAGTACTTC. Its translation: CASSYPRTSWSYEQYF.

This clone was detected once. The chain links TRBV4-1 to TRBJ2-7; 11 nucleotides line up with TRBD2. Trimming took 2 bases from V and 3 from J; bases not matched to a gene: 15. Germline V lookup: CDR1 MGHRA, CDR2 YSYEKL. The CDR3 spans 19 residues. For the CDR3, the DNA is TGCGCCAGCAGCCAAATGAGACTAGCGGGACTTAATTCCTACTACGAGCAGTACTTC. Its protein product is CASSQMRLAGLNSYYEQYF.

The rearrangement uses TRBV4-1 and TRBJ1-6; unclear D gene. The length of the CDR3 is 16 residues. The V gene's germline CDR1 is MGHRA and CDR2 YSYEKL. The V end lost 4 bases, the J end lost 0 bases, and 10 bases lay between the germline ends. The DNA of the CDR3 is TGCGCCAGCAGCCTAACCACGAGCTCCTATAATTCACCCCTCCACTTT. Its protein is CASSLTTSSYNSPLHF.

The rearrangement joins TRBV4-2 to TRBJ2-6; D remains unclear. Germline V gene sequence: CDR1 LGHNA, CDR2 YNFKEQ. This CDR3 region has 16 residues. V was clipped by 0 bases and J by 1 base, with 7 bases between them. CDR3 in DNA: TGTGCCAGCAGCCAAGATTTCGGGTCTGGGGCCAACGTCCTGACTTTC. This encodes CASSQDFGSGANVLTF.

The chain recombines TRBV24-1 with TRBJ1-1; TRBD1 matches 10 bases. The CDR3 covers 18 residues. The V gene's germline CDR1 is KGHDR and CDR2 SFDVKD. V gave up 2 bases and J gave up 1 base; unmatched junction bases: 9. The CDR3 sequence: CATSDSPGQGGSNTEAFF. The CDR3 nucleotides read TGTGCCACCAGTGATTCCCCCGGACAGGGGGGTTCGAACACTGAAGCTTTCTTT.

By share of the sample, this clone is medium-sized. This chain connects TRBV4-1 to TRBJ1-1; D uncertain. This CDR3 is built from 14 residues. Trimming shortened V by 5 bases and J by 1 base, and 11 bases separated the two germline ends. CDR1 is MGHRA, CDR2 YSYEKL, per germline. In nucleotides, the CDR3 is TGCGCCAGCAGCAAGTGGGATCAGAACACTGAAGCTTTCTTT. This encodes CASSKWDQNTEAFF.

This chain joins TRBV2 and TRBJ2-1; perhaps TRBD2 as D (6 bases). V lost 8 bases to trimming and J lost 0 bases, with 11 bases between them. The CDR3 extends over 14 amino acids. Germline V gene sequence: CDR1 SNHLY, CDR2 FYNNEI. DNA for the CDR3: TGTGCCAGCGGCGGGACCAGCTCCTACAATGAGCAGTTCTTC. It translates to CASGGTSSYNEQFF.

CDR3 sequence: CASSQQGASGEKLFF. The CDR3 DNA reads TGCGCCAGCAGCCAACAGGGGGCGTCGGGTGAAAAACTGTTTTTT. The V gene is TRBV5-1, the J gene TRBJ1-4, with TRBD1 identical over 9 bases. The CDR3 sequence is 15 residues long. CDR1 and CDR2 from the germline V gene are SGHRS and YFSETQ. V gave up 4 bases and J gave up 7 bases; unmatched junction bases: 8.

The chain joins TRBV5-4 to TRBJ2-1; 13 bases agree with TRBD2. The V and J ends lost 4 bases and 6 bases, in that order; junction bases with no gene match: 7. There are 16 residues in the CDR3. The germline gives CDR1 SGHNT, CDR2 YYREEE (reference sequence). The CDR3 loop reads CASSPGLAGEGNEQFF. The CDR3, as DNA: TGTGCCAGCAGCCCTGGACTAGCGGGAGAGGGCAATGAGCAGTTCTTC.

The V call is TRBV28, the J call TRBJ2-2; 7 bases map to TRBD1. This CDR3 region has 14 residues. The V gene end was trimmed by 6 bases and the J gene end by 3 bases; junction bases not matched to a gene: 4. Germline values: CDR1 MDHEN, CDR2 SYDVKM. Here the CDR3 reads CASSSTGYTGELFF. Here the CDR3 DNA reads TGTGCCAGCAGCTCGACAGGGTACACCGGGGAGCTGTTTTTT.

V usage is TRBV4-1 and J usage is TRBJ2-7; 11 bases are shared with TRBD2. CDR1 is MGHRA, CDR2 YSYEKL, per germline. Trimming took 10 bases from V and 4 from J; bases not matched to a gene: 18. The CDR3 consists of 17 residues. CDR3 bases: TGCGCCACCACTCCGACCTGGGGTAGCGGGAGGGAATACGAGCAGTACTTC. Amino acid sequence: CATTPTWGSGREYEQYF.